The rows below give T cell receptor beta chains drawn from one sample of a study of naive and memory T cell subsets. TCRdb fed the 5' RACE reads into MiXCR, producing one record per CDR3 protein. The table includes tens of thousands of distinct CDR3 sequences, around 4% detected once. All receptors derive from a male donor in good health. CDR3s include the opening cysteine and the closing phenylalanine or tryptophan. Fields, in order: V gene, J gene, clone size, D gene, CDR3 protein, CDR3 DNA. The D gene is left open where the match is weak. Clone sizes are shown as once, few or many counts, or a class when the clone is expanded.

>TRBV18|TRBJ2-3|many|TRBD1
CASSPIGTVTSTDTQYF
TGTGCCAGCTCACCGATCGGGACAGTGACTAGCACAGATACGCAGTATTTT
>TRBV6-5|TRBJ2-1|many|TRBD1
CASSYVTGGFNEQFF
TGTGCCAGCAGTTACGTGACAGGGGGGTTCAATGAGCAGTTCTTC
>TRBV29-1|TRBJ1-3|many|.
CSVEFLGQAPGNTIYF
TGCAGCGTTGAATTCTTGGGTCAAGCTCCTGGAAACACCATATATTTT
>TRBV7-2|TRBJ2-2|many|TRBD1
CASSPNRDRVFIAGELFF
TGTGCCAGCAGCCCCAACCGGGACAGGGTTTTTATTGCCGGGGAGCTGTTTTTT
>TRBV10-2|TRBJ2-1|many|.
CASSDLDEQFF
TGCGCCAGCAGTGACCTGGATGAGCAGTTCTTC
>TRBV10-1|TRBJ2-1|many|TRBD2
CASSERIEAGVGNEQFF
TGCGCCAGCAGTGAGCGAATTGAAGCGGGAGTGGGTAATGAGCAGTTCTTC
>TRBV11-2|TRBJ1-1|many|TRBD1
CASSRPGQVNTEAFF
TGTGCCAGCAGCCGGCCGGGACAGGTTAACACTGAAGCCTTCTTT
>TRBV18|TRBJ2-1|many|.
CASSPLLQLINEQFF
TGTGCCAGCTCACCACTTCTCCAGCTGATCAATGAGCAGTTCTTC
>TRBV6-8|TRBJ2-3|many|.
CASSYGTPDTQYF
TGTGCCAGCAGTTACGGGACACCAGATACGCAGTATTTT
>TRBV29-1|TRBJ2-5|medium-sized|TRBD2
CIWGGPSQETQYF
TGCATCTGGGGGGGTCCGAGCCAAGAGACCCAGTACTTC
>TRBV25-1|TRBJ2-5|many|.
CASSELTGRGIETQYF
TGTGCCAGCAGTGAGCTTACGGGACGGGGGATAGAGACCCAGTACTTC
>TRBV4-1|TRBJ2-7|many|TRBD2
CASSQDLGLAGPYEQYF
TGCGCCAGCAGCCAAGATCTCGGACTAGCGGGCCCCTACGAGCAGTACTTC
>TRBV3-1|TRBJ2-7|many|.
CAAGEYEQYF
TGTGCCGCCGGGGAGTACGAGCAGTACTTC
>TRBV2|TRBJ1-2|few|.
CASSEGSARYTF
TGTGCCAGCAGTGAAGGGAGCGCAAGGTACACCTTC
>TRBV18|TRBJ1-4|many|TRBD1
CASSPPPLEGQGMGRLFF
TGTGCCAGCTCACCACCGCCATTGGAGGGACAGGGGATGGGTAGACTGTTTTTT
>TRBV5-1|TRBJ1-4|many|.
CASSSSLVATNEKLFF
TGCGCCAGTTCTTCGAGCCTCGTTGCAACTAATGAAAAACTGTTTTTT
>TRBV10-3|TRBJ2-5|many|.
CAISDGDETQYF
TGTGCCATCAGTGACGGGGACGAGACCCAGTACTTC